This T cell receptor (beta chain) is from a study of cytotoxic CD8 clonotypes in ibrutinib-treated CLL. Across the study: The study included under twelve relapsed/refractory and under 16 treatment-naive patients; roughly 17 had IGHV unmutated disease.

Study-level points and caveats: Under therapy, public clonotypes either contracted or stayed stable, and they were uncommon. Collection times varied between progressing and sustained-remission patients.

V gave up 6 bases and J gave up 4 bases; unmatched junction bases: 10. The CDR3 consists of 15 residues. Germline loops: CDR1 LNHDA, CDR2 SQIVND (reference sequence). Genomic DNA in a quantity of about 2.1 micrograms was derived from cryopreserved PBMCs for TCR beta libraries. Points on this clone: The antigen remains undetermined.

The table came from immunoSEQ multiplex PCR; TCRdb's copy has only in-frame clones and leaves some out. The sample yields 150,000 or so clones, more than 80% seen once. Sequenced here: PBMCs, sampled after 24 months of ibrutinib treatment. The chain couples TRBV19 to TRBJ1-2, with 8 bases fitting TRBD1. The origin of this receptor is a human donor with chronic lymphocytic leukemia. Written as DNA, the CDR3 is TGTGCCAGTAGACGTGGAGACAGGGGCCTCTATGGCTACACCTTC. This codes for CASRRGDRGLYGYTF.